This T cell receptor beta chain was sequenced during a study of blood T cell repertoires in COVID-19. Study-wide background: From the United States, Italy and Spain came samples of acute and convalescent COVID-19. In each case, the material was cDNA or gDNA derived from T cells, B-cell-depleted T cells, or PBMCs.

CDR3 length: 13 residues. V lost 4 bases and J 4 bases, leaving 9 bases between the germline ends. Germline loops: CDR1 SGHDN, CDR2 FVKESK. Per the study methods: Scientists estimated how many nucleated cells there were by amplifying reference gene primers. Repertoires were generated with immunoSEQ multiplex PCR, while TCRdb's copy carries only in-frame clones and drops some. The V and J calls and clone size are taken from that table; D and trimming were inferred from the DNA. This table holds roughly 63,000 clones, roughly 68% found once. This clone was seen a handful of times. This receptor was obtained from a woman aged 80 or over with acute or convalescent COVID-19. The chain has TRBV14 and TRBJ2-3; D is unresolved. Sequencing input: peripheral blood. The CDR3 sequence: CASSPKPADTQYF. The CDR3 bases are TGTGCCAGCAGCCCGAAGCCGGCAGATACGCAGTATTTT.